The TCR beta chain under discussion was sequenced for a study of cytomegalovirus exposure and HLA in healthy donors. Study-wide context: An early release of data contained about 85 million unique TCRs, which came from HLA-typed donors.

Trimming cost V 5 bases and J 0 bases, with 9 bases left between them. This CDR3 contains 14 residues. Germline V gene lookup returns CDR1 SGHRS and CDR2 YFSETQ. Use of 60 Vbeta and 13 Jbeta primers characterized the PCR. The data were produced by immunoSEQ multiplex PCR, yet TCRdb's version contains in-frame clones alone and is incomplete. Here the sample table reports 55,000 to 75,000 clones. J is TRBJ2-4 and V is TRBV5-1; D is perhaps TRBD2 (6 bases). Sequencing input: PBMCs. The TCR sequence derives from a male donor in good health and CMV-seronegative. This CDR3 reads CASRSEGAKNIQYF. The CDR3 DNA follows: TGCGCCAGCAGGTCGGAGGGAGCCAAAAACATTCAGTACTTC.